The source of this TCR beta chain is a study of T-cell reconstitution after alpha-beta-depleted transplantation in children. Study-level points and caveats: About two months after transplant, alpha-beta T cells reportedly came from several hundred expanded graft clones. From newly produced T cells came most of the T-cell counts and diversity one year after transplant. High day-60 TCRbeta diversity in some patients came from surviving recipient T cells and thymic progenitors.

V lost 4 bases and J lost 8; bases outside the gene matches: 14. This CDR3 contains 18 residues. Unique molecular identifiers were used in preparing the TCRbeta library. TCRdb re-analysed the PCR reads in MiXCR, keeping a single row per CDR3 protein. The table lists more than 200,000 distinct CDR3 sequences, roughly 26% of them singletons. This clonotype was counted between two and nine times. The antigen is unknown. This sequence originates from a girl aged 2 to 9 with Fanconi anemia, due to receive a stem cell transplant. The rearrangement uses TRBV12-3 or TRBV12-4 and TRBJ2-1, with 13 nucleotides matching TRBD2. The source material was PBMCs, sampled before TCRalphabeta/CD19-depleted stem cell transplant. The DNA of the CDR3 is TGTGCCAGCAGTTCTACTAGCGGGAGGGCCGGGTACGTGGATGAGCAGTTCTTC. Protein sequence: CASSSTSGRAGYVDEQFF.